The 21 T cell receptor beta chains below all came from one sample that was sequenced in a study of T-cell reconstitution after alpha-beta-depleted transplantation in children. Preparation of the TCRbeta library used unique molecular identifiers. Using its own MiXCR run on the PCR reads, TCRdb lists one record per CDR3 protein. The table has some 350,000 distinct CDR3 sequences, 10% seen once. The material sequenced was PBMCs from the stem cell graft donor, taken from the stem cell graft. Every receptor here comes from a human donor who donated a stem cell graft to a child with acute lymphoblastic leukemia.

A word on this clonotype: A read error may be the cause here, since a much bigger clone is one base away. This chain connects TRBV4-3 to TRBJ2-1, with 8 bases matching TRBD2. This CDR3 comprises 16 residues. Germline V CDR1 and CDR2: LGHNA, YSLEER. The J segment lost 2 bases and the V segment lost 1 base, leaving 4 bases of the junction unmatched. This chain's CDR3 is CASSQAETSAYNEQFF. DNA of the CDR3: TGCGCCAGCAGCCAAGCGGAGACTAGCGCCTACAATGAGCAGTTCTTC.

V gene TRBV11-2 combines with J gene TRBJ2-3; 11 nucleotides match TRBD2. The CDR3 has 20 residues. Trimming at V came to 4 bases and at J to 4 bases, leaving 19 bases not matched to a gene. Germline lookup yields CDR1 SGHAT and CDR2 FQNNGV. The CDR3 sequence: CASSSGRRGSGRAGPDTQYF. The CDR3 nucleotides are TGTGCCAGCAGCTCAGGCCGACGGGGTAGCGGGAGGGCCGGGCCAGATACGCAGTATTTT.

The rearrangement uses TRBV19 and TRBJ2-7, with D possibly matching TRBD2 (6 bases). The CDR3 loop spans 14 amino acids. Trimming took off 4 bases at V and 0 bases at J, with 10 bases between the two ends. Germline values: CDR1 LNHDA, CDR2 SQIVND (reference sequence). The CDR3, as DNA: TGTGCCAGTAGTACGTCTAGCGACTCCTACGAGCAGTACTTC. Residues: CASSTSSDSYEQYF.

This clonotype was detected a few times. The chain recombines TRBV11-2 with TRBJ2-1; D gene ambiguous. Trimming removed 6 bases at V and 6 bases at J, with 12 bases between. The CDR3 sequence is 13 residues long. Per germline, CDR1 SGHAT and CDR2 FQNNGV. CDR3 loop: CASSKLISNEQFF. In DNA form, the CDR3 reads TGTGCCAGCAGTAAACTAATTAGCAATGAGCAGTTCTTC.

This clonotype was found many times. The chain employs TRBV4-1 and TRBJ1-1; D uncertain. This CDR3 is built from 13 residues. V lost 2 bases, J lost 1 base, and 5 bases lay in between. Germline V lookup: CDR1 MGHRA, CDR2 YSYEKL. The DNA for the CDR3 is TGCGCCAGCAGCCAATGGAGGAACACTGAAGCTTTCTTT. Protein product: CASSQWRNTEAFF.

There are many counts of this clonotype. The chain combines TRBV6-5 with TRBJ2-1; TRBD2 matches at 12 bases. The CDR3 has 16 amino acids. The germline V gene has CDR1 MNHEY and CDR2 SVGAGI. After removal of 2 bases from V and 6 bases from J, the junction contained 5 bases not matched to a gene. The CDR3, as DNA: TGTGCCAGCAGTTACCCAGGACTAGCGGGACCCAATGAGCAGTTCTTC. As protein: CASSYPGLAGPNEQFF.

The V call is TRBV20-1, the J call TRBJ2-1; D is uncertain. The V and J ends lost 0 bases and 0 bases respectively, with 24 bases between them. This CDR3 has 20 amino acids. Per germline, CDR1 DFQATT and CDR2 SNEGSKA (reference sequence). The CDR3 nucleotides read TGCAGTGCTAGAGATGATCCCTTGGGGTCTCGGCCGAGCTCCTACAATGAGCAGTTCTTC. This gives the protein CSARDDPLGSRPSSYNEQFF.

This clonotype was recorded a few times. The V gene is TRBV4-2, the J gene TRBJ2-7; TRBD2 agrees at 13 bases. Germline CDR1 is LGHNA and CDR2 is YNFKEQ. V lost 0 bases and J lost 2; bases outside the gene matches: 4. CDR3 length: 17 residues. The CDR3 DNA follows: TGTGCCAGCAGCCAAGACGCCGGACTAGCGGGAGCCTACGAGCAGTACTTC. Protein sequence: CASSQDAGLAGAYEQYF.

This clonotype appeared many times. V is TRBV20-1 and J is TRBJ2-7; D is unclear. The V end was cut by 2 bases, the J end by 5 bases, with 7 bases between. CDR3 size: 11 residues. CDR1 DFQATT and CDR2 SNEGSKA come from the germline V gene (reference sequence). The CDR3 loop reads CSARTGNEQYF. CDR3 nucleotide sequence: TGCAGTGCTAGAACGGGTAACGAGCAGTACTTC.

There are many counts of this clonotype. J is TRBJ1-5 and V is TRBV29-1; TRBD1 might be the D (5 bases). This CDR3 comprises 13 residues. Germline-derived CDR1 and CDR2 are SQVTM and ANQGSEA. V lost 6 bases and J lost 7, with 16 bases in between. CDR3 amino acids: CSVAGTSSQPQHF. In DNA, the CDR3 is TGCAGCGTCGCCGGGACCTCCAGCCAGCCCCAGCATTTT.

This clonotype was picked up a small number of times. The V call is TRBV20-1, the J call TRBJ2-1; TRBD2 is a possible D gene (5 bases). CDR3 length: 14 amino acids. V was trimmed by 2 bases and J by 4 bases, leaving 12 bases between them. Looked up from germline, CDR1 is DFQATT and CDR2 is SNEGSKA (reference sequence). Here the CDR3 reads CSARPLAVYNEQFF. CDR3 bases: TGCAGTGCTAGACCCCTAGCTGTGTACAATGAGCAGTTCTTC.

This clonotype was detected a few times. The chain uses TRBV4-2 and TRBJ2-1, with TRBD1 matching over 11 bases. CDR3 length equals 17 residues. From germline, CDR1 is LGHNA and CDR2 YNFKEQ. J was trimmed by 5 bases and V by 2 bases; bases with no gene match: 8. DNA of the CDR3: TGTGCCAGCAGCCAAACCGCTTGGGGACAGGGGGACAATGAGCAGTTCTTC. Translating gives CASSQTAWGQGDNEQFF.

The V call is TRBV5-1, the J call TRBJ2-2; D not certain. The length of the CDR3 is 18 residues. The germline V gene encodes CDR1 SGHRS and CDR2 YFSETQ. Trimming took 0 bases from V and 2 from J, leaving 17 bases between them. The CDR3 protein is CASSLALVKVINTGELFF. The CDR3 DNA follows: TGCGCCAGCAGCTTGGCCCTCGTGAAGGTGATCAACACCGGGGAGCTGTTTTTT.

This clonotype was picked up a small number of times. The chain is built from TRBV7-2 and TRBJ1-1; D gene unclear. CDR1 and CDR2 (germline): SGHTA, FQGNSA. There are 14 residues in the CDR3. Trimming took off 5 bases at V and 4 bases at J, with 14 bases between the two ends. The CDR3 region is CASSPSYRGTEAFF. CDR3 DNA: TGTGCCAGCAGCCCCAGCTATCGAGGCACTGAAGCTTTCTTT.

Many counts were recorded for this clonotype. DNA of the CDR3: TGCGCCAGCAGCTCTCCTAGCGGACCGCAAGAGACCCAGTACTTC. It is translated as CASSSPSGPQETQYF. The chain uses TRBV4-1 and TRBJ2-5; TRBD2 aligns across 7 bases. Germline loops: CDR1 MGHRA, CDR2 YSYEKL. Unmatched junction bases numbered 8, after V lost 5 bases and J lost 2 bases. This CDR3 is 15 amino acids long.

This clonotype was recorded at least ten times. V is TRBV7-2 and J is TRBJ2-7; perhaps TRBD1 as D (6 bases). The germline V gene has CDR1 SGHTA and CDR2 FQGNSA. This CDR3 region has 14 residues. V was clipped by 5 bases and J by 4 bases, with 15 bases between them. The CDR3: CASSRSGTPYEQYF. CDR3 sequence (DNA): TGTGCCAGCAGCCGGTCCGGGACACCGTACGAGCAGTACTTC.

The rearrangement links TRBV6-4 to TRBJ1-5; 10 nucleotides match TRBD1. Per the germline V gene, CDR1 is MRHNA and CDR2 is SNTAGT. The CDR3 is made up of 16 amino acids. V lost 6 bases, J lost 4 bases, and 9 bases stayed unmatched. The DNA of the CDR3 is TGTGCCAGCAGGGCTGACAGGGGGCTAACAAATCAGCCCCAGCATTTT. Translation: CASRADRGLTNQPQHF.

A few counts support this clonotype. CDR3 sequence reads: CSASSTLANTGELFF. For the CDR3, the DNA is TGCAGTGCTAGTAGCACACTAGCGAACACCGGGGAGCTGTTTTTT. The chain combines TRBV20-1 with TRBJ2-2, with a tentative D call TRBD2 (5 bases). CDR3 length: 15 amino acids. Trimming cost V 3 bases and J 0 bases, with 11 bases left between them. CDR1 and CDR2 from the germline V gene are DFQATT and SNEGSKA (reference sequence).

The chain is built from TRBV28 and TRBJ2-7; possibly TRBD1 or TRBD2 for D (6 bases each). CDR3 length equals 15 residues. V was pared by 7 bases and J by 3 bases, with 19 bases between. Germline lookup yields CDR1 MDHEN and CDR2 SYDVKM. CDR3 sequence (DNA): TGTGCCAGCAACCCGAGGGGGGCTGGTCGCTACGAGCAGTACTTC. It yields the protein CASNPRGAGRYEQYF.

J is TRBJ2-1 and V is TRBV19; TRBD2 matches 7 bases. Germline V gene sequence: CDR1 LNHDA, CDR2 SQIVND (reference sequence). CDR3 size: 14 residues. After removal of 9 bases from V and 7 bases from J, the junction contained 12 bases not matched to a gene. The CDR3 DNA reads TGTGCCAGCAACCGGGACTTGGGGGGGAATGAGCAGTTCTTC. Protein product: CASNRDLGGNEQFF.

This clonotype was picked up a small number of times. The genes are TRBV28 and TRBJ2-3, with TRBD2 matching 11 bases. CDR3 length: 15 amino acids. The V gene's germline CDR1 is MDHEN and CDR2 SYDVKM. V dropped 3 bases and J dropped 5; count of bases not matched to a gene: 4. The CDR3 region has the DNA TGTGCCAGCAGTTTGACTAGCGGGAACAAAGATACGCAGTATTTT. It yields the protein CASSLTSGNKDTQYF.